The 23 T cell receptor beta chains listed next were all sequenced from one sample in a study of blood T cell repertoires in COVID-19. Profiling relied on immunoSEQ multiplex PCR, and the TCRdb table lists in-frame clones only, not all of them. Here the sample spans more than 250,000 clones, roughly 87% being singletons. The sequencing sample was made of peripheral blood. Receptors originate from a man aged 45 to 65 with active or convalescent COVID-19.

The V gene is TRBV7-7, the J gene TRBJ2-5, with D maybe TRBD2 (5 bases). CDR3 length equals 16 residues. Per germline, CDR1 SSHAT and CDR2 FNYEAQ (reference sequence). Trimming removed 1 base from V and 5 bases from J, with 17 bases in between. CDR3 residues: CASSLGADRGWETQYF. The CDR3 DNA sequence: TGTGCCAGCAGCTTAGGGGCGGACCGGGGTTGGGAGACCCAGTACTTC. Full variable domain (rest looked up from reference TRBV7-7 and TRBJ2-5): GAGVSQSPRYKVTKRGQDVTLRCDPISSHATLYWYQQALGQGPEFLTYFNYEAQPDKSGLPSDRFSAERPEGSISTLTIQRTEQRDSAMYRCASSLGADRGWETQYFGPGTRLLVL.

The chain carries TRBV6-6 and TRBJ2-5; no reliable D call. The CDR3 runs to 11 residues. V lost 5 bases and J 5 bases, leaving 6 bases between the germline ends. Germline CDR1 reads MNHNY; CDR2 reads SVGAGI (reference sequence). CDR3 amino acids: CASSPRETQYF. The CDR3 DNA reads TGTGCCAGCAGTCCCCGGGAGACCCAGTACTTC.

The gene calls are TRBV6-5 and TRBJ1-5, with 9 bases aligning to TRBD1. The V gene end was trimmed by 6 bases and the J gene end by 7 bases; junction bases not matched to a gene: 4. The CDR3 runs to 13 residues. Germline-derived CDR1 and CDR2 are MNHEY and SVGAGI. The CDR3: CASRRDRAQPQHF. CDR3 nucleotide sequence: TGTGCCAGCAGACGGGACAGGGCGCAGCCCCAGCATTTT.

The V and J genes are TRBV7-2 and TRBJ2-2, with 10 bases fitting TRBD2. The CDR3 length is 17 residues. V dropped 2 bases and J dropped 0; count of bases not matched to a gene: 3. Germline loops: CDR1 SGHTA, CDR2 FQGNSA. CDR3 protein: CASSLMSGGANTGELFF. The CDR3 DNA sequence: TGTGCCAGCAGCTTAATGAGCGGGGGGGCGAACACCGGGGAGCTGTTTTTT. The whole variable domain, filled in from reference TRBV7-2 and TRBJ2-2, reads GAGVSQSPSNKVTEKGKDVELRCDPISGHTALYWYRQSLGQGLEFLIYFQGNSAPDKSGLPSDRFSAERTGGSVSTLTIQRTQQEDSAVYLCASSLMSGGANTGELFFGEGSRLTVL.

This clone appeared a single time. The chain employs TRBV5-5 and TRBJ2-5; D uncertain. The CDR3 is 13 amino acids. V lost 4 bases, J lost 5 bases, and 12 bases lay in between. CDR1 SGHKS and CDR2 YYEKEE come from the germline V gene (reference sequence). The CDR3 loop reads CASSLPYWETQYF. The CDR3 DNA follows: TGTGCCAGCAGCCTCCCGTACTGGGAGACCCAGTACTTC. Looking up the rest from reference TRBV5-5 and TRBJ2-5 gives the full variable domain: DAGVTQSPTHLIKTRGQQVTLRCSPISGHKSVSWYQQVLGQGPQFIFQYYEKEERGRGNFPDRFSARQFPNYSSELNVNALLLGDSALYLCASSLPYWETQYFGPGTRLLVL.

The V gene is TRBV28, the J gene TRBJ1-1; D might be TRBD1 (6 bases). CDR3 length: 17 residues. Germline V gene lookup returns CDR1 MDHEN and CDR2 SYDVKM. Trimming shortened V by 5 bases and J by 4 bases, and 23 bases separated the two germline ends. The CDR3 DNA sequence: TGTGCCAGCAGTCCACCTCGGATTTGGACAGATGGCACTGAAGCTTTCTTT. Its protein product is CASSPPRIWTDGTEAFF.

Points on this clone: Other DNA variants within this sample encode the same CDR3. The chain has TRBV7-9 and TRBJ1-2; 8 bases match TRBD1. Germline V gene sequence: CDR1 SEHNR, CDR2 FQNEAQ (reference sequence). The CDR3 runs to 13 residues. Trimming took 1 base from V and 8 from J; bases not matched to a gene: 3. The CDR3 spells CASSLDRGFGYTF. CDR3 bases: TGTGCCAGCAGCTTAGACAGGGGGTTCGGCTACACCTTC.

The J gene is TRBJ1-1, the V gene TRBV2, with TRBD1 as a possible D gene (5 bases). This CDR3 is built from 13 residues. Trimming removed 4 bases at V and 6 bases at J, with 12 bases between. CDR1 and CDR2 from the germline V gene are SNHLY and FYNNEI. In DNA, the CDR3 is TGTGCCAGCAGTGTGGTACAGGACGCTGAAGCTTTCTTT. Translating gives CASSVVQDAEAFF.

Details on this clone: Other DNA sequences from this sample encode an identical CDR3 as well. The CDR3 DNA is TGCGCCAGCAGCTTGGCCGGGACAGGGGATGAAAAACTGTTTTTT. Translated, it gives CASSLAGTGDEKLFF. This chain joins TRBV5-1 and TRBJ1-4, with 10 bases that match TRBD1. The junction had 2 bases not matched to a gene; V was cut back by 0 bases and J by 6 bases. CDR3 size: 15 residues. Germline V CDR1 and CDR2: SGHRS, YFSETQ.

This chain connects TRBV18 to TRBJ2-5; 9 nucleotides agree with TRBD2. Trimming took 2 bases from V and 0 from J; bases not matched to a gene: 4. The CDR3 has 16 amino acids. Germline V gene lookup returns CDR1 KGHSH and CDR2 LQKENI. The CDR3 here is CASSPGLAGNQETQYF. For the CDR3, the DNA is TGTGCCAGCTCACCAGGGCTAGCGGGAAACCAAGAGACCCAGTACTTC.

This clone was found once. The chain combines TRBV25-1 with TRBJ2-7; TRBD1 aligns across 7 bases. This CDR3 is 12 amino acids long. Germline CDR1 MGHDK, CDR2 SYGVNS. The V segment lost 4 bases and the J segment 4 bases; nucleotides outside the gene matches: 1. The CDR3 bases are TGTGCCAGCAGTGCGACAGGGTACGAGCAGTACTTC. Translated: CASSATGYEQYF.

This chain uses TRBV6-5 with TRBJ1-1; 8 bases are a match to TRBD1. The CDR3 is 13 amino acids. Losses at the gene ends were 4 bases for V and 3 bases for J; bases not matched to a gene: 1. Germline V gene sequence: CDR1 MNHEY, CDR2 SVGAGI. The CDR3 region is CASSSDRDTEAFF. CDR3 DNA sequence: TGTGCCAGCAGTTCGGACAGGGACACTGAAGCTTTCTTT.

This clone was seen only a few times. V is TRBV6-5 and J is TRBJ1-3; TRBD1 agrees at 7 bases. Germline CDR1 reads MNHEY; CDR2 reads SVGAGI. V trimming: 6 bases; J trimming: 4 bases; junction bases outside the gene matches: 9. CDR3 length: 15 residues. The CDR3 bases are TGTGCCAGCAGCCGAACAGGGGACGTGGGAAACACCATATATTTT. Its translation is CASSRTGDVGNTIYF.

The V gene is TRBV5-1, the J gene TRBJ2-7; TRBD1 might be the D (6 bases). Germline V gene data show CDR1 as SGHRS and CDR2 as YFSETQ. CDR3 length: 15 residues. V shed 4 bases and J shed 4 bases, with 18 bases lying between them. CDR3 DNA sequence: TGCGCCAGCAGCCTTGGGACGTGGGGGCCTTACGAGCAGTACTTC. It translates to CASSLGTWGPYEQYF.

V and J are TRBV7-9 and TRBJ1-2; a weak D match, TRBD1 (5 bases). The CDR3 is 17 residues long. Germline V CDR1 and CDR2: SEHNR, FQNEAQ (reference sequence). Trimming stripped 5 bases from V and 1 base from J, with 20 bases between. In nucleotides, the CDR3 is TGTGCCAGCAGCGTTACACCGATGCGTACAGGTAACTATGGCTACACCTTC. It codes for CASSVTPMRTGNYGYTF.

Only a few counts were recorded for this clone. The rearrangement links TRBV4-2 to TRBJ1-2, with D possibly being TRBD1 (6 bases). Germline CDR1 is LGHNA and CDR2 is YNFKEQ. V was shortened by 4 bases and J by 4 bases, with 22 bases between the two germline ends. This CDR3 is built from 17 residues. Here the CDR3 DNA reads TGTGCCAGCAGCCCCCGACAGGACCAAACTTTCTCCTATGGCTACACCTTC. Encoded protein: CASSPRQDQTFSYGYTF.

This clone showed up just a few times. The chain links TRBV7-9 to TRBJ1-1; D is unresolved. The CDR3 spans 14 residues. V was trimmed by 5 bases and J by 0 bases, leaving 10 bases between them. Germline V CDR1 and CDR2: SEHNR, FQNEAQ (reference sequence). CDR3 amino acids: CASSPPGLNTEAFF. CDR3 nucleotide sequence: TGTGCCAGCAGCCCTCCGGGTTTGAACACTGAAGCTTTCTTT.

The CDR3 nucleotides read TGTGCCAGCAGCTTGGTGGCAGGGAACAAGGGTGAAGCTTTCTTT. Translated, it gives CASSLVAGNKGEAFF. The rearrangement links TRBV5-6 to TRBJ1-1; D might be TRBD1 (5 bases). This CDR3 comprises 15 residues. From germline, CDR1 is SGHDT and CDR2 YYEEEE. Trimming removed 0 bases from V and 7 bases from J, with 16 bases in between.

The chain recombines TRBV28 with TRBJ1-1; maybe TRBD1 (5 bases). CDR3 length equals 14 residues. V gave up 6 bases and J gave up 0 bases, with 11 bases separating them. The germline V gene encodes CDR1 MDHEN and CDR2 SYDVKM. Written as DNA, the CDR3 is TGTGCCAGCAGCCCTGACAGAATGAACACTGAAGCTTTCTTT. This codes for CASSPDRMNTEAFF. Filled out from reference TRBV28 and TRBJ1-1, the complete variable domain reads DVKVTQSSRYLVKRTGEKVFLECVQDMDHENMFWYRQDPGLGLRLIYFSYDVKMKEKGDIPEGYSVSREKKERFSLILESASTNQTSMYLCASSPDRMNTEAFFGQGTRLTVV.

This chain uses TRBV27 with TRBJ2-5; possible D gene TRBD2, 6 bases. The V gene lost 4 bases and the J gene lost 5 bases, with 20 bases spanning the gap. The germline V gene encodes CDR1 MNHEY and CDR2 SMNVEV (reference sequence). This CDR3 has 16 residues. CDR3 residues: CASSSRGLSGGETQYF. The CDR3, as DNA: TGTGCCAGCAGTTCTAGGGGACTTAGCGGCGGGGAGACCCAGTACTTC.

This chain links TRBV6-5 with TRBJ1-1, with D possibly matching TRBD1 (5 bases). Trimming left V 8 bases short and J 10 bases short, with 20 bases between. Germline V CDR1 and CDR2: MNHEY, SVGAGI. The CDR3 runs to 13 residues. CDR3 DNA: TGTGCCAGCGGGCGGGGCAGGCCACTTGGAGCTTTCTTT. This translates into CASGRGRPLGAFF.

A single count supports this clone. The V and J genes are TRBV28 and TRBJ2-3, with D perhaps matching TRBD1 (5 bases). The germline CDR1 and CDR2 sequences are MDHEN and SYDVKM. The CDR3 has 13 amino acids. Trimming removed 6 bases at V and 8 bases at J, with 15 bases between. Here the CDR3 DNA reads TGTGCCAGCAGCCCCGACAGTTTTGGTACGCAGTATTTT. Translation gives CASSPDSFGTQYF.

The chain couples TRBV19 to TRBJ1-1, with a possible D match to TRBD1 (5 bases). CDR1 is LNHDA and CDR2 is SQIVND in the germline V gene (reference sequence). Between the trimmed V and J ends, which lost 8 bases and 1 base, there was a span of 11 bases. The CDR3 sequence is 13 residues long. The chain's CDR3 is CASLRGENTEAFF. The CDR3, as DNA: TGTGCCAGTCTTCGGGGGGAGAACACTGAAGCTTTCTTT.